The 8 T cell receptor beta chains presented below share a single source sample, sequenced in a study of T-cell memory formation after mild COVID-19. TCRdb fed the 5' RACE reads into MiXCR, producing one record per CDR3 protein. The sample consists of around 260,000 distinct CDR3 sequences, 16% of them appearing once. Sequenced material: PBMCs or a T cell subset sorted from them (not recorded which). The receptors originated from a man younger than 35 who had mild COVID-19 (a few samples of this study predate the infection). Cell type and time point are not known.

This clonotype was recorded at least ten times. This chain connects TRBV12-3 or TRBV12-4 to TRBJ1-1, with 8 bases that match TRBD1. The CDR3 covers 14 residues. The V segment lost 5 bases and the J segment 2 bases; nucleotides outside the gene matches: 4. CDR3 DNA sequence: TGTGCCAGCAGTCAGGGGGCGCGAAACACTGAAGCTTTCTTT. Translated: CASSQGARNTEAFF.

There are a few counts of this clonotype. DNA of the CDR3: TGTGCCAGCAGCCCAACTGGGGGTTTCCATGAAAAACTGTTTTTT. Its translation: CASSPTGGFHEKLFF. The V call is TRBV5-5, the J call TRBJ1-4; D may be TRBD1 (5 bases). Trimming removed 4 bases from V and 6 bases from J, with 16 bases in between. Germline V CDR1 and CDR2: SGHKS, YYEKEE (reference sequence). The CDR3 spans 15 residues.

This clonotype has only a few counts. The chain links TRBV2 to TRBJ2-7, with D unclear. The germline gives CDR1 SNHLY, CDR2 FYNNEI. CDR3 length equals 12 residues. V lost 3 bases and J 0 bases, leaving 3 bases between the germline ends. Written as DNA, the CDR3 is TGTGCCAGCAGTGACGTCTCCTACGAGCAGTACGTC. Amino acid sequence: CASSDVSYEQYV.

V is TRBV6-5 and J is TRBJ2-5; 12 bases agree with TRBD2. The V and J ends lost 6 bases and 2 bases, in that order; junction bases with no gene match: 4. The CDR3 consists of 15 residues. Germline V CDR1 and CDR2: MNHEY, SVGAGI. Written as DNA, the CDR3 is TGTGCCAGCAGCCGAGGACTAGCGGGGCAAGAGACCCAGTACTTC. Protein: CASSRGLAGQETQYF.

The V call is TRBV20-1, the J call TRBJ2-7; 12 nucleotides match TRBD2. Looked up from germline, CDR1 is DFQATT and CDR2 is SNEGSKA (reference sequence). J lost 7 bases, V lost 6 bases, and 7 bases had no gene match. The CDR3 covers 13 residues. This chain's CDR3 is CSAGTSGPREQYV. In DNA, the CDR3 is TGCAGTGCGGGGACTAGCGGGCCCCGGGAGCAGTACGTC.

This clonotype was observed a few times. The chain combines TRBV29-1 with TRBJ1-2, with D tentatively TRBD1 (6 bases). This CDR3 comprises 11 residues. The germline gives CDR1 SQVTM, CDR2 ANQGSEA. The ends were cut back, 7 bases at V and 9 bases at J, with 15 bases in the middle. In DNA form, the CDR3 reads TGCAGCGCTGGGGACAACGGGAGCTACACCTTC. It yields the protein CSAGDNGSYTF.

The CDR3 loop is CAISSGQNTEAFF. CDR3 in DNA: TGTGCCATCAGCTCCGGTCAGAACACTGAAGCTTTCTTT. The chain combines TRBV10-3 with TRBJ1-1; D call uncertain. The CDR3 is made up of 13 amino acids. Germline values: CDR1 ENHRY, CDR2 SYGVKD. V gave up 6 bases and J gave up 1 base, with 9 bases separating them.

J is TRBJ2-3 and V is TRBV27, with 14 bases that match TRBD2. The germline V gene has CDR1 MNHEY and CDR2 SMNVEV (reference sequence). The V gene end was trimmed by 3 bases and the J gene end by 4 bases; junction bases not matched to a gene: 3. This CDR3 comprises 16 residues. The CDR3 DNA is TGTGCCAGCAGTTTGTTGACTAGCGGGGGGGCAGATACGCAGTATTTT. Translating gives CASSLLTSGGADTQYF.